This T cell receptor beta chain was recorded in a study of T cell responses to AZD1222 COVID-19 vaccine. Study-level results: Two doses of AZD1222 preceded a rise in Spike-specific TCR breadth and depth. At 160-218 and 743-854, vaccine-associated CD4 TCRs were dominant, and they spanned spike.

Repertoires were generated with immunoSEQ multiplex PCR, while TCRdb's copy carries only in-frame clones and drops some. Found here are some 110,000 clones, more than 70% of them singletons; the top ten hold around 4.4%. As concerns this clone: No antigen is known for it.

The CDR3 has 15 residues. The germline CDR1 and CDR2 sequences are SGHRS and YFSETQ. V lost 3 bases and J lost 7; bases outside the gene matches: 12. This specimen was peripheral blood, taken 28 days after the second AZD1222 dose. The receptor was derived from an adult who received the AZD1222 COVID-19 vaccine. This chain links TRBV5-1 with TRBJ1-2; TRBD1 agrees at 7 bases. The CDR3 protein is CASSSFPQGSSGYTF. The CDR3 DNA reads TGCGCCAGCAGCTCATTTCCACAGGGGTCGAGTGGCTACACCTTC. The full variable domain, completed using reference TRBV5-1 and TRBJ1-2, is KAGVTQTPRYLIKTRGQQVTLSCSPISGHRSVSWYQQTPGQGLQFLFEYFSETQRNKGNFPGRFSGRQFSNSRSEMNVSTLELGDSALYLCASSSFPQGSSGYTFGSGTRLTVV.